The 4 T cell receptor beta chains listed next were all sequenced from one sample in a study of T cell repertoires in cytomegalovirus infection. TCRdb independently ran MiXCR on the reads; one entry per CDR3 protein. This table has 900,000 to 950,000 distinct CDR3 sequences, less than 40% appearing once. No cognate antigen is known for these TCRs. The sequences come from cultured CD8+ T cells from PBMCs, collected from culture after CMV antigen stimulation. Receptor source: a human donor in good health (CMV status not recorded). Some clones in this sample may be carry-over from other donors' samples.

V gene TRBV7-8 combines with J gene TRBJ2-1; weak D call: TRBD2 (5 bases). Trimming left V 2 bases short and J 8 bases short, with 22 bases between. Germline loops: CDR1 SGHVS, CDR2 FQNEAQ. There are 17 residues in the CDR3. DNA of the CDR3: TGTGCCAGCAGCTTATCCCGCGCGGTAAGGGAGATCGATGAGCAGTTCTTC. As protein: CASSLSRAVREIDEQFF.

The sample holds many counts of this clonotype. V gene TRBV7-6 combines with J gene TRBJ2-5; tentatively, D is TRBD2 (5 bases). Trimming pared 2 bases from V and 1 base from J, leaving 11 bases between. CDR1 is SGHVS and CDR2 is FNYEAQ in the germline V gene. There are 15 residues in the CDR3. The CDR3 sequence: CASSLQFGVQETQYF. Here the CDR3 DNA reads TGTGCCAGCAGCTTACAATTCGGGGTCCAAGAGACCCAGTACTTC.

The V gene is TRBV7-6, the J gene TRBJ1-2; the match to TRBD1 covers 7 bases. The V and J ends lost 8 bases and 4 bases, in that order; junction bases with no gene match: 10. The CDR3 contains 14 residues. CDR1 and CDR2 (germline): SGHVS, FNYEAQ. CDR3 loop: CASCRTGGVYGYTF. In DNA, the CDR3 is TGTGCCAGCTGCCGGACAGGAGGAGTCTATGGCTACACCTTC.

The gene calls are TRBV5-1 and TRBJ2-2; no clear D. The CDR3 is 12 amino acids. The germline V and J ends were trimmed by 9 bases and 4 bases, with 10 bases remaining between them. Germline V gives CDR1 SGHRS, CDR2 YFSETQ. CDR3 protein: CANIPSTGELFF. CDR3 bases: TGCGCCAACATCCCGAGCACCGGGGAGCTGTTTTTT.